This T cell receptor (beta chain) emerged from a study of blood T cell repertoires in COVID-19 (TCRdb year 2020). In terms of the full investigation: Samples from collaborators originated in the United States, Italy and Spain and spanned both the acute and convalescent phases of COVID-19. The prospective study material was composed of cDNA or gDNA derived from T cells, B-cell-depleted T cells, or PBMCs. The dataset comprised deeply sampled blood TCRbeta repertoires from subjects exposed to, actively infected with, or recovered from COVID-19. The repertoires were made available in a free public database intended to serve as a resource for research on the immune response to SARS-CoV-2. The samples were drawn from the first 160 participants of the ongoing ImmuneRACE study and from roughly 1,300 subjects provided by 6 global collaborators. Nearly every sample came with metadata listing a de-identified subject ID, COVID-19 status, age in years and sex. Where available, HLA class I and class II types were obtained from metadata supplied by the sample provider rather than from assay-based typing. What the research found in general, with its limitations: The quantity of clinical and demographic metadata differed by source and by participant and was supplied without curation.

The immunoSEQ Assay, a bias-controlled multiplex PCR, was used to amplify TCRbeta CDR3 regions from genomic DNA. The authors' pipeline ran thus. Nucleated cell counts per sample were estimated from amplification of reference gene primers within the assay. To quantify the absolute abundance of each unique TCRbeta CDR3 rearrangement, sequence reads were collapsed and filtered. For each sample, productive Simpson clonality was calculated by taking the square root of Simpson's diversity index across productive rearrangements. Here the immuneACCESS table is served through TCRdb, limited to in-frame sequences with V and J called. Missing clones are a known gap in these copies; in checked studies unresolved V genes cover under half, and the rest lacks a known reason. The V and J calls and clone size were taken over from that table, and D and trimming were inferred from the DNA. The sample has 40,000 to 60,000 clones on record, just over 85% of them singletons. Together, the top ten hold about 4.6% of the sample.

This clone turned up a few times. Its specific antigen is unknown. There are no base qualities to consult, and no much larger clone falls within one base. Each collaborating institution followed its own protocols to collect whole blood in K2EDTA tubes. Collaborator samples were shipped for TCRbeta analysis as frozen whole blood, isolated PBMCs, or DNA extracted from either sample type. Trimming accounts for 2 bases at V and 5 bases at J, while the number of junction bases matched to no gene is 10. The CDR3, from cysteine to phenylalanine, totals 17 residues. The sequence is cut down to CDR3 DNA, 51 bases in frame from base 1. The germline V gene (reference sequence) yields MNHEY for CDR1 and SMNVEV for CDR2.

The chain is made from TRBV27 and TRBJ2-2, and TRBD1 aligns with 8 junction nucleotides. The TCR comes from a man older than 75 with active COVID-19. Sequenced: peripheral blood. The CDR3 corresponds to CASSLGQGASWTGELFF. The nucleotide sequence reads as follows: TGTGCCAGCAGTTTAGGGCAGGGGGCGTCCTGGACCGGGGAGCTGTTTTTT.